This record looks at one T cell receptor beta chain sequence and its context. Its antigen remains unidentified. The CDR3 is 15 amino acids. Between the trimmed V and J ends, which lost 3 bases and 0 bases, there was a span of 9 bases. Germline CDR1 is SGHTA and CDR2 is FQGNSA. Time point defined: pre-sensitization, week 0. The treatment: therapeutic diphenylcyclopropenone sensitization with weekly scalp DPC. This entry belongs to a study of human T cells and chemical hapten exposure. Whole-study context: Each patient's scalp received weekly diphenylcyclopropenone throughout the approximately 22-week study. Overall study findings and caveats: Correlating positively with patch test score were the PT1 expanded TCR counts.

Each CDR3 protein gets one entry after TCRdb re-called the RACE reads with MiXCR. The data show 270,000 or so distinct CDR3 sequences, with around 7.3% seen just once and more than 0.95% held by the top ten. The V call is TRBV7-2, the J call TRBJ1-3; D is uncertain. The sequence was collected from a young man with alopecia areata. Some clones in this sample may be carry-over from other donors' samples. Sequenced here: whole blood, sampled in connection with sensitization to the hapten diphenylcyclopropenone (DPC). CDR3 sequence (DNA): TGTGCCAGCAGCTTCGAGGGCCTCTCTGGAAACACCATATATTTT. As protein: CASSFEGLSGNTIYF.